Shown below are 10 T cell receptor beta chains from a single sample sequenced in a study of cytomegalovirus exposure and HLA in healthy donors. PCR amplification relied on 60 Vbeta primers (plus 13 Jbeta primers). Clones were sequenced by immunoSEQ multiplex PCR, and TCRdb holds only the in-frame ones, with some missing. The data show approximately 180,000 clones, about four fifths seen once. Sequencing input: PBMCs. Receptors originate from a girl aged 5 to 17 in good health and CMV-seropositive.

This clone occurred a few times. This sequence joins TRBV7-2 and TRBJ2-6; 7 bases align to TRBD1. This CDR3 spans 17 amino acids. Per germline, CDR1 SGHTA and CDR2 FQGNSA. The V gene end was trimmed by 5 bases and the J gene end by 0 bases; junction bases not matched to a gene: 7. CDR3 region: CASSTRGTASGANVLTF. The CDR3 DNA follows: TGTGCCAGCAGCACCAGGGGGACAGCCTCTGGGGCCAACGTCCTGACTTTC. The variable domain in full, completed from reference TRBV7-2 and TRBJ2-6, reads GAGVSQSPSNKVTEKGKDVELRCDPISGHTALYWYRQSLGQGLEFLIYFQGNSAPDKSGLPSDRFSAERTGGSVSTLTIQRTQQEDSAVYLCASSTRGTASGANVLTFGAGSRLTVL.

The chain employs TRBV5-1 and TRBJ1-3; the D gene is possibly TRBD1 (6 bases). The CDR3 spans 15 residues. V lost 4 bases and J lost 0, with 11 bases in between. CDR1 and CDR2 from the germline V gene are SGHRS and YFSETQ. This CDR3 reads CASSQTGSSGNTIYF. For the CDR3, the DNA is TGCGCCAGCAGCCAGACAGGTTCCTCTGGAAACACCATATATTTT.

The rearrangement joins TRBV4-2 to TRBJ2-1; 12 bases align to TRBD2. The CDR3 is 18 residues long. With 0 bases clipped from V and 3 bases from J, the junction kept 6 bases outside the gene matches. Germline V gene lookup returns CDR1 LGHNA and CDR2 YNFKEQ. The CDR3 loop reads CASSQELAGGPFYNEQFF. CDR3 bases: TGTGCCAGCAGCCAAGAACTAGCGGGGGGACCCTTCTACAATGAGCAGTTCTTC.

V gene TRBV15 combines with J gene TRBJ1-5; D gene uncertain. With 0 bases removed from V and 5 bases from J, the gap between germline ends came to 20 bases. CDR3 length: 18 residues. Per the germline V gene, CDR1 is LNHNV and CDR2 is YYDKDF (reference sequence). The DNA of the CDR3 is TGTGCCACCAGCAGAGATAGGTACGGGGAAGGAACCGATCAGCCCCAGCATTTT. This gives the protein CATSRDRYGEGTDQPQHF.

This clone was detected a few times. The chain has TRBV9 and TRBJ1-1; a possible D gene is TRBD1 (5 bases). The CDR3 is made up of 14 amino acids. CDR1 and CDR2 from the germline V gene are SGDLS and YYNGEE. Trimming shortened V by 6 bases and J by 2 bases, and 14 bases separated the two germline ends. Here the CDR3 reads CASTPGDQNTEAFF. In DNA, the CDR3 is TGTGCCAGCACCCCGGGGGATCAAAACACTGAAGCTTTCTTT.

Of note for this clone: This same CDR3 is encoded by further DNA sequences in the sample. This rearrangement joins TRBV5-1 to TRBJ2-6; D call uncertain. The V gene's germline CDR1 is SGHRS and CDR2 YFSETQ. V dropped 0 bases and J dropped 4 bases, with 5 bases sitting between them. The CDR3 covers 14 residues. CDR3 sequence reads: CASSLGAGANVLTF. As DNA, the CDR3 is TGCGCCAGCAGCTTGGGGGCCGGGGCCAACGTCCTGACTTTC.

The CDR3 reads CSAKWDSIYGYTF. The DNA for the CDR3 is TGCAGCGCGAAGTGGGACAGCATCTATGGCTACACCTTC. The chain uses TRBV29-1 and TRBJ1-2, with 7 nucleotides matching TRBD1. The ends lost 7 bases at V and 4 bases at J; junction bases unmatched: 9. This CDR3 spans 13 amino acids. Germline V gene data show CDR1 as SQVTM and CDR2 as ANQGSEA.

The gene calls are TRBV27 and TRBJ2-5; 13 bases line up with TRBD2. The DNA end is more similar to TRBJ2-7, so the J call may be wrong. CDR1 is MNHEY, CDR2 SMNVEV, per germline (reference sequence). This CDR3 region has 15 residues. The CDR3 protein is CASSPRTSGGYEQYF. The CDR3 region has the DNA TGTGCCAGCAGTCCCCGGACTAGCGGGGGATACGAGCAGTACTTC.

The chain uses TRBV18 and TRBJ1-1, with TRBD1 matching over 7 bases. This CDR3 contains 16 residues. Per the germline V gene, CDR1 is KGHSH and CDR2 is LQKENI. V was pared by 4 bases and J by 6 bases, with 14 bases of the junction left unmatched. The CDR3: CASSLGRGRGDSEAFF. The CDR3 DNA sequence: TGTGCCAGCTCACTAGGAAGGGGGCGCGGGGACTCTGAAGCTTTCTTT. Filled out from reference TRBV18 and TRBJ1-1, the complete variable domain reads NAGVMQNPRHLVRRRGQEARLRCSPMKGHSHVYWYRQLPEEGLKFMVYLQKENIIDESGMPKERFSAEFPKEGPSILRIQQVVRGDSAAYFCASSLGRGRGDSEAFFGQGTRLTVV.

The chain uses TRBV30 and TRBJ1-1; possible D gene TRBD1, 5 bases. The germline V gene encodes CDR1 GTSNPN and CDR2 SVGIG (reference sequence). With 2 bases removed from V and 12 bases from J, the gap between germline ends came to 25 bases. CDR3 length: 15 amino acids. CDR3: CAWSRGGPSPTVSFF. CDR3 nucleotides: TGTGCCTGGAGTAGGGGAGGCCCGAGCCCGACGGTGTCTTTCTTT. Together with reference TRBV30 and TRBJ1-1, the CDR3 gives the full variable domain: SQTIHQWPATLVQPVGSPLSLECTVEGTSNPNLYWYRQAAGRGLQLLFYSVGIGQISSEVPQNLSASRPQDRQFILSSKKLLLSDSGFYLCAWSRGGPSPTVSFFGQGTRLTVV.